This T cell receptor beta chain stems from a study of siplizumab effects on memory and regulatory T cells. Broader study findings: Of the alloreactive clones, only a minor fraction mapped to unstimulated subsets. Memory cells that were CD4+ and unstimulated gave rise to alloreactive sequences, which siplizumab significantly reduced. A major contribution to the alloresponse seemed to be made by naive T cells, which seemed more diverse than memory cells.

In the case of this clone: Its specificity is not known.

The table came from immunoSEQ multiplex PCR; TCRdb's copy has only in-frame clones and leaves some out. The sample carries over 70,000 clones, roughly 94% recorded once. The sample consisted of CD8+ T cells sorted from blood. The TCR sequence derives from a human donor in good health.

The CDR3 region is CASSLASNQPQHF. Written as DNA, the CDR3 is TGTGCCAGCAGCTTAGCGAGCAATCAGCCCCAGCATTTT. V is TRBV7-6 and J is TRBJ1-5; D not resolved. Between the trimmed V and J ends, which lost 0 bases and 1 base, there was a span of 1 base. Germline loops: CDR1 SGHVS, CDR2 FNYEAQ. The CDR3 consists of 13 residues.